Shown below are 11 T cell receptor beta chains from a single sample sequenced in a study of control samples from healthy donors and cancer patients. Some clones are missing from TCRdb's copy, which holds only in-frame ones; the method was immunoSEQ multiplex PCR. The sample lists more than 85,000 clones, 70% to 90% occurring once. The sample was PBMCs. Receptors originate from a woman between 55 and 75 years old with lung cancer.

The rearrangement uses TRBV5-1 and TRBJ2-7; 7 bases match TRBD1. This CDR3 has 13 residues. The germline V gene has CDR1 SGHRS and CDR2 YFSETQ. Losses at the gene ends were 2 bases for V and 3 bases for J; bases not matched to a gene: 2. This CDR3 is CASSFQGDYEQYF. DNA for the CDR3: TGCGCCAGCAGCTTCCAGGGGGACTACGAGCAGTACTTC.

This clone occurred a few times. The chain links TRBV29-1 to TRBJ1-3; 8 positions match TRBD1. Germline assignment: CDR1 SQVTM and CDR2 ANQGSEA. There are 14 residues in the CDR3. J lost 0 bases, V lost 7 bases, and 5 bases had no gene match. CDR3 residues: CSAGQGSSGNTIYF. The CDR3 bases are TGCAGCGCCGGACAGGGATCCTCTGGAAACACCATATATTTT.

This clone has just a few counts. Written as DNA, the CDR3 is TGTGCCAGCAGCTTCCGGACAGGGTACTCAGAGACCCAGTACTTC. It codes for CASSFRTGYSETQYF. This sequence joins TRBV5-6 and TRBJ2-5; 8 bases are a match to TRBD1. V lost 2 bases and J lost 4; bases outside the gene matches: 7. The CDR3 has 15 residues. Germline lookup yields CDR1 SGHDT and CDR2 YYEEEE.

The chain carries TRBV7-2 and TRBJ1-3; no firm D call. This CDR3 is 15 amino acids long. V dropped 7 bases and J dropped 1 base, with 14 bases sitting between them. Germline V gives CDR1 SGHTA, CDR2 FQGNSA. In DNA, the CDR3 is TGTGCCAGCACTCCGATCCATACTTCTGGAAACACCATATATTTT. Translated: CASTPIHTSGNTIYF.

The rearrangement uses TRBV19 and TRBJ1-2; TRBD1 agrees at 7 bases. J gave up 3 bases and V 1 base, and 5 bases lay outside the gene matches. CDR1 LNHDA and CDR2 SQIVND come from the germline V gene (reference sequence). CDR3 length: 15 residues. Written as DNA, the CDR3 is TGTGCCAGTAGTATAGCGACACAGGGGTACTATGGCTACACCTTC. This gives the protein CASSIATQGYYGYTF.

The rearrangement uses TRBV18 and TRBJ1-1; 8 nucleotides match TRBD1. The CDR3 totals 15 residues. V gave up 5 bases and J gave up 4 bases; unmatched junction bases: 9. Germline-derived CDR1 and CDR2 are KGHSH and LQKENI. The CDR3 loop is CASSATRQGTTEAFF. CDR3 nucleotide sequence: TGTGCCAGCTCAGCAACCCGACAGGGGACCACTGAAGCTTTCTTT.

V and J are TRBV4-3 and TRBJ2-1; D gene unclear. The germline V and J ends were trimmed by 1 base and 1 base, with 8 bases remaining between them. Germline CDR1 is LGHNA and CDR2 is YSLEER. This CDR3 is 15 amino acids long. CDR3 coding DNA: TGCGCCAGCAGCCAAGCGTCTAGTTCCTACAATGAGCAGTTCTTC. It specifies CASSQASSSYNEQFF.

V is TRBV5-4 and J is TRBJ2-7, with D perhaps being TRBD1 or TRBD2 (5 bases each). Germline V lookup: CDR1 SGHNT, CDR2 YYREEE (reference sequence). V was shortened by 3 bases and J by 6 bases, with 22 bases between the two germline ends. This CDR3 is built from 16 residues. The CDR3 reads CASSSGMARGVPEQYF. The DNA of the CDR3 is TGTGCCAGCAGCTCAGGGATGGCTAGAGGGGTACCCGAGCAGTACTTC. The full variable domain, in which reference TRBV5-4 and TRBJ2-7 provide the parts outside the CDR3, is ETGVTQSPTHLIKTRGQQVTLRCSSQSGHNTVSWYQQALGQGPQFIFQYYREEENGRGNFPPRFSGLQFPNYSSELNVNALELDDSALYLCASSSGMARGVPEQYFGPGTRLTVT.

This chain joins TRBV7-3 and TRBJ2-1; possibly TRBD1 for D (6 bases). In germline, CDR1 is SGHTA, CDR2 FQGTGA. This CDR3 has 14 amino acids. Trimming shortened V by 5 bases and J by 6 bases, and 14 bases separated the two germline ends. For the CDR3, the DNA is TGTGCCAGCAGCCGAGCGGCAGGGGTCAATGAGCAGTTCTTC. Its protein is CASSRAAGVNEQFF.

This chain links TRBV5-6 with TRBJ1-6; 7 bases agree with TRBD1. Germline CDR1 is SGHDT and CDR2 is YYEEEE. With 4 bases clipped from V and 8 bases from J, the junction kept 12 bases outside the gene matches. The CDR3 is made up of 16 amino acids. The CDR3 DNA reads TGTGCCAGCAGCCAGGGACAGAAGATTACCTATTCACCCCTCCACTTT. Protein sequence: CASSQGQKITYSPLHF.

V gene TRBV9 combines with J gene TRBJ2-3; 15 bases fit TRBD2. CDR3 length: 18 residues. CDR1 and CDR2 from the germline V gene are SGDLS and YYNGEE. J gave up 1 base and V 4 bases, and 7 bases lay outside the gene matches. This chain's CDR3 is CASSRGLAGGLGTDTQYF. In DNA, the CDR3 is TGTGCCAGCAGCCGCGGACTAGCGGGGGGGCTCGGCACAGATACGCAGTATTTT.